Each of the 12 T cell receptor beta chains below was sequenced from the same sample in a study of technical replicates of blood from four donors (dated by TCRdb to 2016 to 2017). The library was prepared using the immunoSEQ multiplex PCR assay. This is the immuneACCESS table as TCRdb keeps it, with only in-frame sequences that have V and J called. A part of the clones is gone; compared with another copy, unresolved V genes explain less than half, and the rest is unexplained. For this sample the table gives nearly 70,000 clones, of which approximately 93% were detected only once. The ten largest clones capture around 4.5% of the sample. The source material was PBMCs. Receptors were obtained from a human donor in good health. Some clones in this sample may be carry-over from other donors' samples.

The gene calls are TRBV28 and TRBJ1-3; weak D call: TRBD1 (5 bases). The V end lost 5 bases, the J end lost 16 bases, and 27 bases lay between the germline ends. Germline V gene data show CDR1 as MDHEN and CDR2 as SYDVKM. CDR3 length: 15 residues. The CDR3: CASSRGGVEGPPFYF. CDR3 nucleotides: TGTGCCAGCAGTAGGGGCGGGGTGGAAGGACCTCCTTTTTATTTT.

Here the CDR3 DNA reads TGCGCCAGCAGCATAACACGACTAGTTACAAATGAGCAGTTCTTC. Translated, it gives CASSITRLVTNEQFF. This chain connects TRBV5-1 to TRBJ2-1, with TRBD2 as a possible D gene (6 bases). Between the trimmed V and J ends, which lost 4 bases and 7 bases, there was a span of 18 bases. The CDR3 extends over 15 amino acids. In germline, CDR1 is SGHRS, CDR2 YFSETQ. The variable domain in full, with the rest retrieved from reference TRBV5-1 and TRBJ2-1, is KAGVTQTPRYLIKTRGQQVTLSCSPISGHRSVSWYQQTPGQGLQFLFEYFSETQRNKGNFPGRFSGRQFSNSRSEMNVSTLELGDSALYLCASSITRLVTNEQFFGPGTRLTVL.

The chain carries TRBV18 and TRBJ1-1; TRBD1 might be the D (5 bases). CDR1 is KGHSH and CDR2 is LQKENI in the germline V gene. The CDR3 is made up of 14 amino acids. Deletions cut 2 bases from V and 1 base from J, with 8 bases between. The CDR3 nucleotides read TGTGCCAGCTCACCAGACAGTAAGAACACTGAAGCTTTCTTT. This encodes CASSPDSKNTEAFF.

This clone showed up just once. CDR3 nucleotide sequence: TGCGCCAGCAGCTCCCGGGACAGGGCCTCACCCCTCCACTTT. As protein: CASSSRDRASPLHF. The chain carries TRBV5-1 and TRBJ1-6; TRBD1 agrees at 9 bases. The CDR3 runs 14 residues. Germline assignment: CDR1 SGHRS and CDR2 YFSETQ. Trimming removed 3 bases from V and 10 bases from J; junction bases left unmatched: 5.

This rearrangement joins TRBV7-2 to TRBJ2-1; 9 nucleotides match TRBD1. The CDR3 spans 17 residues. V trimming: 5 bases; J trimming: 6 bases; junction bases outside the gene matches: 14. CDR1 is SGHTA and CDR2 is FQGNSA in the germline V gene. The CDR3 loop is CASSLRGSQGAGNEQFF. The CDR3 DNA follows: TGTGCCAGCAGCCTTAGAGGGTCACAGGGGGCTGGCAATGAGCAGTTCTTC.

DNA of the CDR3: TGTGCCAGCAGTGGGGGGAGGGCGCGTGGCTACACCTTC. Amino acids: CASSGGRARGYTF. The J gene is TRBJ1-2, the V gene TRBV6-5; TRBD1 is a possible D gene (5 bases). Trimming shortened V by 5 bases and J by 7 bases, and 14 bases separated the two germline ends. The CDR3 has 13 residues. CDR1 is MNHEY and CDR2 is SVGAGI in the germline V gene.

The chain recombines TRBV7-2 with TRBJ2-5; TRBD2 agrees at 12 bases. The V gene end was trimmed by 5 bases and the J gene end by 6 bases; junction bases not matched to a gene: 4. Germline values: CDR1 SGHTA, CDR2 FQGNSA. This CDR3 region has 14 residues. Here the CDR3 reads CASSTGLAGKTQYF. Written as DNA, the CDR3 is TGTGCCAGCAGCACCGGACTAGCGGGAAAGACCCAGTACTTC.

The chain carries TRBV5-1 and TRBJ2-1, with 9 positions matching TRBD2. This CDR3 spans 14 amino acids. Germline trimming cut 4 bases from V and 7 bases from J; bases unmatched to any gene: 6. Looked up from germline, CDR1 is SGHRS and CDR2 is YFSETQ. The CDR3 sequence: CASSPILAGNEQFF. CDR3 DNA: TGCGCCAGCAGCCCCATCCTAGCGGGAAATGAGCAGTTCTTC.

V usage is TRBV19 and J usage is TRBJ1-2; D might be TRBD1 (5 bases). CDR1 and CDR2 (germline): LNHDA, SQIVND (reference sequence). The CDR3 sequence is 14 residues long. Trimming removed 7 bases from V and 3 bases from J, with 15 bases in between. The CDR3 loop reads CASNNVGGDYGYTF. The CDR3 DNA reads TGTGCCAGTAATAACGTGGGGGGGGACTATGGCTACACCTTC.

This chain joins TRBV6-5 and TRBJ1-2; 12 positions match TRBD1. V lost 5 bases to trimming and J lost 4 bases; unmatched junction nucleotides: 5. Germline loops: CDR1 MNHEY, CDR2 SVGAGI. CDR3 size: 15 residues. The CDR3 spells CASSTGQGAIYGYTF. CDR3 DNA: TGTGCCAGCAGTACGGGACAGGGGGCGATCTATGGCTACACCTTC.

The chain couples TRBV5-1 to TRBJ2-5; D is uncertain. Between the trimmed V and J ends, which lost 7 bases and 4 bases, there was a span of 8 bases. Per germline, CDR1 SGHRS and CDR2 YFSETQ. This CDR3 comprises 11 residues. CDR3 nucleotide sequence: TGCGCCAGCGGAGAAGGAGAGACCCAGTACTTC. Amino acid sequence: CASGEGETQYF.

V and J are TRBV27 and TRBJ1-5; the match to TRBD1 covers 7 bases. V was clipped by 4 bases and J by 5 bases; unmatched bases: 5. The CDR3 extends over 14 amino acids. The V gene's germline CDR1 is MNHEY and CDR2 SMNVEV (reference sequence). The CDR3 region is CASSSRGNDQPQHF. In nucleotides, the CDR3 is TGTGCCAGCAGTTCCAGGGGGAATGATCAGCCCCAGCATTTT.